Each of the 32 T cell receptor beta chains below was sequenced from the same sample in a study of shared clonotypes between healthy human individuals. Repertoires were generated with immunoSEQ multiplex PCR, while TCRdb's copy carries only in-frame clones and drops some. The profile shows some 2.1 million clones, roughly 95% of them singletons. It was CD45RO-negative cells, positively selected for CCR7, that made up naive CD8 cells, with terminally differentiated effector memory CD45RA+ cells excluded. Specimen: naive CD8+ T cells from PBMCs. These receptor sequences come from a man between 18 and 29 years old in good health. Some clones in this sample may be carry-over from other donors' samples.

The genes are TRBV29-1 and TRBJ2-1; tentative D call: TRBD2 (5 bases). The germline V and J ends were trimmed by 6 bases and 2 bases, with 8 bases remaining between them. This CDR3 spans 12 amino acids. Germline assignment: CDR1 SQVTM and CDR2 ANQGSEA. This chain's CDR3 is CSVRTPYNEQFF. DNA for the CDR3: TGCAGCGTGCGGACTCCCTACAATGAGCAGTTCTTC.

The chain carries TRBV2 and TRBJ2-3; D gene ambiguous. The ends were cut back, 8 bases at V and 1 base at J, with 7 bases in the middle. CDR3 length: 12 amino acids. The germline V gene encodes CDR1 SNHLY and CDR2 FYNNEI. DNA of the CDR3: TGTGCCAGCCAATACGGCACAGATACGCAGTATTTT. Protein product: CASQYGTDTQYF.

About this clone: The same CDR3 is also encoded by other DNA sequences in this sample. The chain links TRBV28 to TRBJ2-3; tentatively, D is TRBD2 (5 bases). The CDR3 length is 12 residues. The germline V gene has CDR1 MDHEN and CDR2 SYDVKM. Trimming took off 5 bases at V and 6 bases at J, with 9 bases between the two ends. CDR3 residues: CASSPPGDTQYF. In nucleotides, the CDR3 is TGTGCCAGCAGTCCCCCGGGGGATACGCAGTATTTT.

DNA of the CDR3: TGTGCCAGCAGCTATCAACAGGGTTTACTTTATAATGAAAAACTGTTTTTT. Amino acids: CASSYQQGLLYNEKLFF. This sequence joins TRBV11-3 and TRBJ1-4; weak D call: TRBD1 (6 bases). This CDR3 spans 17 amino acids. V lost 4 bases and J lost 4, with 19 bases in between. Germline assignment: CDR1 SGHNT and CDR2 YENEEA.

J is TRBJ2-5 and V is TRBV21-1; the table's TRBD2 call for D was not verified on the DNA. TRBV21-1 is deemed a pseudogene. The CDR3 is made up of 16 amino acids. The DNA of the CDR3 is TGTGCCAGCAGCAAAGCGCTGAGGGTGGAGGGGGAGACCCAGTACTTC. Translated: CASSKALRVEGETQYF.

V gene TRBV27 combines with J gene TRBJ2-7; TRBD1 aligns across 7 bases. The CDR3 contains 12 residues. Germline assignment: CDR1 MNHEY and CDR2 SMNVEV (reference sequence). V was pared by 10 bases and J by 2 bases, with 5 bases of the junction left unmatched. The CDR3: CATHGQAYEQYF. The DNA for the CDR3 is TGTGCCACCCACGGACAGGCCTACGAGCAGTACTTC.

This clone was recorded once. The chain combines TRBV15 with TRBJ2-5; 7 bases are shared with TRBD1. The CDR3 runs 13 residues. The V gene's germline CDR1 is LNHNV and CDR2 YYDKDF (reference sequence). The V segment lost 5 bases and the J segment 2 bases; nucleotides outside the gene matches: 2. For the CDR3, the DNA is TGTGCCACCAGCGAGGGGGCACAAGAGACCCAGTACTTC. It codes for CATSEGAQETQYF.

This clone was seen just once. The genes are TRBV7-3 and TRBJ2-7; the D gene could be TRBD1 or TRBD2 (7 bases each). The CDR3 contains 15 residues. The ends were cut back, 5 bases at V and 1 base at J, with 15 bases in the middle. Germline CDR1 reads SGHTA; CDR2 reads FQGTGA. CDR3 DNA sequence: TGTGCCAGCAGCCAGGGGGGAGGGCCTTCCTACGAGCAGTACTTC. As protein: CASSQGGGPSYEQYF.

About this clone: Other DNA sequences from this sample encode an identical CDR3 as well. The rearrangement links TRBV28 to TRBJ1-2, with no clear D. Germline CDR1 reads MDHEN; CDR2 reads SYDVKM. With 1 base removed from V and 2 bases from J, the gap between germline ends came to 5 bases. CDR3 length: 13 residues. This CDR3 is CASSLSVNYGYTF. CDR3 nucleotides: TGTGCCAGCAGTTTATCAGTGAACTATGGCTACACCTTC.

The chain recombines TRBV7-2 with TRBJ2-7, with D tentatively TRBD2 (6 bases). This CDR3 is built from 15 residues. Trimming pared 5 bases from V and 2 bases from J, leaving 16 bases between. Germline-derived CDR1 and CDR2 are SGHTA and FQGNSA. This CDR3 is CASSPAGLAPYEQYF. The CDR3 DNA reads TGTGCCAGCAGCCCTGCGGGACTGGCACCCTACGAGCAGTACTTC.

This chain connects TRBV7-6 to TRBJ2-7; D gene uncertain. This CDR3 is 13 amino acids long. V shed 5 bases and J shed 6 bases, with 14 bases lying between them. Per germline, CDR1 SGHVS and CDR2 FNYEAQ. The CDR3 region has the DNA TGTGCCAGCAGCCTTTCCTTTAGGTCCGAGCAGTACTTC. As protein: CASSLSFRSEQYF.

The chain combines TRBV19 with TRBJ1-1; D gene uncertain. Between the trimmed V and J ends, which lost 0 bases and 2 bases, there was a span of 13 bases. This CDR3 comprises 16 residues. From germline, CDR1 is LNHDA and CDR2 SQIVND (reference sequence). This chain's CDR3 is CASSIDLEHSNTEAFF. CDR3 in DNA: TGTGCCAGTAGTATAGATCTCGAACATTCAAACACTGAAGCTTTCTTT.

This clone was seen just once. The chain recombines TRBV4-2 with TRBJ2-2; 8 bases map to TRBD1. The CDR3 is 14 residues long. J was trimmed by 6 bases and V by 3 bases; bases with no gene match: 3. Germline assignment: CDR1 LGHNA and CDR2 YNFKEQ. The CDR3 here is CASSHAGGSGELFF. For the CDR3, the DNA is TGTGCCAGCAGCCATGCAGGGGGCTCCGGGGAGCTGTTTTTT.

J is TRBJ2-5 and V is TRBV5-1; 8 bases map to TRBD2. Germline V gene sequence: CDR1 SGHRS, CDR2 YFSETQ. Trimming took 5 bases from V and 2 from J; bases not matched to a gene: 8. The CDR3 covers 15 residues. CDR3 region: CASSFPGGGQETQYF. The CDR3, as DNA: TGCGCCAGCAGTTTCCCGGGAGGGGGTCAAGAGACCCAGTACTTC.

The V call is TRBV4-1, the J call TRBJ2-1; D unresolved. The germline V gene encodes CDR1 MGHRA and CDR2 YSYEKL. The CDR3 covers 14 residues. The V end was cut by 1 base, the J end by 5 bases, with 9 bases between. The CDR3 DNA sequence: TGCGCCAGCAGCCAAGTCGGGTGGAACAATGAGCAGTTCTTC. It codes for CASSQVGWNNEQFF.

This clone was seen a handful of times. The same CDR3 arises from other DNA sequences in this sample as well. The chain uses TRBV28 and TRBJ1-1, with D perhaps TRBD1 (6 bases). Germline-derived CDR1 and CDR2 are MDHEN and SYDVKM. Between the trimmed V and J ends, which lost 4 bases and 1 base, there was a span of 10 bases. The CDR3 extends over 14 amino acids. The CDR3 DNA sequence: TGTGCCAGCAGTTCTGGACAGACGAACACTGAAGCTTTCTTT. This translates into CASSSGQTNTEAFF.

The chain uses TRBV27 and TRBJ1-2; 9 nucleotides match TRBD1. This CDR3 is built from 16 residues. The trim removed 4 bases at V and 4 bases at J, leaving 10 bases unmatched. Germline assignment: CDR1 MNHEY and CDR2 SMNVEV (reference sequence). The CDR3 protein is CASSSTTGGFVYGYTF. In DNA, the CDR3 is TGTGCCAGCAGTTCCACCACAGGGGGCTTCGTCTATGGCTACACCTTC.

This clone was seen only once. The chain recombines TRBV7-6 with TRBJ2-6; D is perhaps TRBD2 (6 bases). V lost 5 bases and J lost 0, with 17 bases in between. This CDR3 has 18 residues. CDR1 SGHVS and CDR2 FNYEAQ come from the germline V gene. CDR3 protein: CASSPRGTIPSGANVLTF. CDR3 bases: TGTGCCAGCAGCCCGCGGGGAACGATCCCCTCTGGGGCCAACGTCCTGACTTTC.

Written as DNA, the CDR3 is TGTGCCAGTACTCCCTCGCGAGGCAGTCTGTTCGAGCAGTACTTC. This translates into CASTPSRGSLFEQYF. The genes are TRBV19 and TRBJ2-7; D ambiguous. The germline V gene encodes CDR1 LNHDA and CDR2 SQIVND (reference sequence). V was shortened by 7 bases and J by 6 bases, with 22 bases between the two germline ends. The CDR3 length is 15 residues.

J is TRBJ2-2 and V is TRBV7-6; 7 nucleotides match TRBD1. With 5 bases clipped from V and 5 bases from J, the junction kept 14 bases outside the gene matches. The CDR3 contains 17 residues. The germline CDR1 and CDR2 sequences are SGHVS and FNYEAQ. CDR3 sequence reads: CASSIEPGQSLTGELFF. The CDR3 region has the DNA TGTGCCAGCAGCATTGAACCGGGACAGAGTTTGACCGGGGAGCTGTTTTTT.

DNA for the CDR3: TGTGCCAGCAGCTTAGGCCTGATTGACTACGAGCAGTACTTC. This encodes CASSLGLIDYEQYF. V is TRBV13 and J is TRBJ2-7; unclear D gene. Trimming stripped 0 bases from V and 3 bases from J, with 9 bases between. The CDR3 spans 14 residues. Germline V gene sequence: CDR1 PRHDT, CDR2 FYEKMQ (reference sequence).

This clone was counted only a few times. The CDR3 is CASNDRAGNTEAFF. CDR3 nucleotides: TGTGCCAGTAATGATAGGGCAGGGAACACTGAAGCTTTCTTT. The chain links TRBV19 to TRBJ1-1; D ambiguous. Per the germline V gene, CDR1 is LNHDA and CDR2 is SQIVND (reference sequence). V was shortened by 7 bases and J by 1 base, with 13 bases between the two germline ends. The CDR3 loop spans 14 amino acids. Variable domain in full (rest from reference TRBV19 and TRBJ1-1): DGGITQSPKYLFRKEGQNVTLSCEQNLNHDAMYWYRQDPGQGLRLIYYSQIVNDFQKGDIAEGYSVSREKKESFPLTVTSAQKNPTAFYLCASNDRAGNTEAFFGQGTRLTVV.

This sequence joins TRBV7-8 and TRBJ2-3, with 10 bases fitting TRBD2. The CDR3 runs 15 residues. The germline V gene has CDR1 SGHVS and CDR2 FQNEAQ. Unmatched junction bases numbered 7, after V lost 5 bases and J lost 5 bases. The CDR3 DNA reads as TGTGCCAGCAGCATCCTAGCGGGAGTAGTAGATACGCAGTATTTT. Amino acid sequence: CASSILAGVVDTQYF.

This rearrangement joins TRBV9 to TRBJ2-1; maybe TRBD2 (5 bases). This CDR3 contains 15 residues. The germline V and J ends were trimmed by 4 bases and 2 bases, with 13 bases remaining between them. Germline lookup yields CDR1 SGDLS and CDR2 YYNGEE. In DNA form, the CDR3 reads TGTGCCAGCAGCCCTGGTCGGAGGACCTACAATGAGCAGTTCTTC. Translation: CASSPGRRTYNEQFF. The full variable domain, its missing parts supplied by reference TRBV9 and TRBJ2-1, is DSGVTQTPKHLITATGQRVTLRCSPRSGDLSVYWYQQSLDQGLQFLIQYYNGEERAKGNILERFSAQQFPDLHSELNLSSLELGDSALYFCASSPGRRTYNEQFFGPGTRLTVL.

The chain recombines TRBV7-6 with TRBJ2-7; no definite D call. Germline CDR1 SGHVS, CDR2 FNYEAQ. The CDR3 runs 11 residues. Between the trimmed V and J ends, which lost 5 bases and 5 bases, there was a span of 7 bases. The CDR3 DNA reads as TGTGCCAGCAGCGAACAGAACGAGCAGTACTTC. This codes for CASSEQNEQYF. The whole variable domain, filled in from reference TRBV7-6 and TRBJ2-7, reads GAGVSQSPRYKVTKRGQDVALRCDPISGHVSLYWYRQALGQGPEFLTYFNYEAQQDKSGLPNDRFSAERPEGSISTLTIQRTEQRDSAMYRCASSEQNEQYFGPGTRLTVT.

CDR3 residues: CASTGPTSGSYEQYF. CDR3 sequence (DNA): TGTGCCAGCACTGGCCCTACTAGCGGGAGCTACGAGCAGTACTTC. The chain joins TRBV27 to TRBJ2-7; 11 bases are a match to TRBD2. This CDR3 is built from 15 residues. The ends lost 7 bases at V and 3 bases at J; junction bases unmatched: 8. The V gene's germline CDR1 is MNHEY and CDR2 SMNVEV (reference sequence).

The chain uses TRBV4-1 and TRBJ2-2; D call uncertain. The V and J ends lost 0 bases and 1 base respectively, with 9 bases between them. Germline loops: CDR1 MGHRA, CDR2 YSYEKL. The CDR3 consists of 16 residues. The CDR3 DNA is TGCGCCAGCAGCCAAGAGTGGACCCAGAACACCGGGGAGCTGTTTTTT. It translates to CASSQEWTQNTGELFF.

The CDR3 sequence: CASSTGTSSYEQYF. DNA of the CDR3: TGTGCCAGCAGCACCGGGACTTCTTCCTACGAGCAGTACTTC. V usage is TRBV7-6 and J usage is TRBJ2-7; D might be TRBD2 (6 bases). CDR1 is SGHVS, CDR2 FNYEAQ, per germline. V lost 5 bases and J 1 base, leaving 12 bases between the germline ends. This CDR3 region has 14 residues.

The V call is TRBV7-2, the J call TRBJ2-5; 10 nucleotides line up with TRBD1. Germline CDR1 is SGHTA and CDR2 is FQGNSA. CDR3 size: 16 residues. V was pared by 5 bases and J by 2 bases, with 8 bases of the junction left unmatched. DNA of the CDR3: TGTGCCAGCAGCCGGGGACAGGGGAAGTGGCAAGAGACCCAGTACTTC. Translated: CASSRGQGKWQETQYF. The whole variable domain, filled in from reference TRBV7-2 and TRBJ2-5, reads GAGVSQSPSNKVTEKGKDVELRCDPISGHTALYWYRQSLGQGLEFLIYFQGNSAPDKSGLPSDRFSAERTGGSVSTLTIQRTQQEDSAVYLCASSRGQGKWQETQYFGPGTRLLVL.

This chain joins TRBV5-4 and TRBJ2-1; the match to TRBD2 covers 13 bases. V was clipped by 3 bases and J by 6 bases; unmatched bases: 0. The CDR3 extends over 14 amino acids. CDR1 and CDR2 (germline): SGHNT, YYREEE (reference sequence). The CDR3 spells CASSWTSGSNEQFF. In DNA, the CDR3 is TGTGCCAGCAGCTGGACTAGCGGGAGCAATGAGCAGTTCTTC.

This clone was seen a single time. The chain couples TRBV7-2 to TRBJ2-3, with a weak D call TRBD2 (6 bases). The CDR3 covers 15 residues. Germline assignment: CDR1 SGHTA and CDR2 FQGNSA. With 6 bases removed from V and 1 base from J, the gap between germline ends came to 14 bases. The CDR3 loop reads CASRSGGSGTDTQYF. CDR3 nucleotide sequence: TGTGCCAGCAGGTCCGGGGGAAGCGGCACAGATACGCAGTATTTT.

This clone was observed a single time. The CDR3 loop reads CASSETPQGTLADTQYF. The CDR3 DNA follows: TGTGCCAGCAGTGAGACACCACAGGGTACGTTGGCAGATACGCAGTATTTT. This chain joins TRBV6-1 and TRBJ2-3, with a tentative D call TRBD1 (6 bases). This CDR3 has 17 amino acids. V was trimmed by 3 bases and J by 4 bases, leaving 20 bases between them. Germline V gene data show CDR1 as MNHNS and CDR2 as SASEGT.